Each of the 12 T cell receptor beta chains below was sequenced from the same sample in a study of blood T cell repertoires in COVID-19. Assay: immunoSEQ multiplex PCR; the TCRdb copy retains only in-frame clones and omits some. The table shows roughly 170,000 clones, with around 84% occurring only once. The sample comprised peripheral blood. The receptors shown here come from a woman aged 45-65 years with COVID-19, enrolled during active disease.

This clone was recorded once. J is TRBJ2-1 and V is TRBV5-1, with 11 bases aligning to TRBD2. Germline assignment: CDR1 SGHRS and CDR2 YFSETQ. After removal of 3 bases from V and 5 bases from J, the junction contained 4 bases not matched to a gene. The CDR3 consists of 15 residues. In DNA, the CDR3 is TGCGCCAGCAGCTCGTCACTAGCGGGGGACAATGAGCAGTTCTTC. It translates to CASSSSLAGDNEQFF.

The chain links TRBV5-4 to TRBJ2-5; 10 nucleotides match TRBD2. CDR1 is SGHNT and CDR2 is YYREEE in the germline V gene (reference sequence). V shed 4 bases and J 3 bases; nucleotides not matched to a gene: 9. The CDR3 is 16 amino acids. CDR3 bases: TGTGCCAGCAGCAAATTAGGGAGCGGGGGGGAAGAGACCCAGTACTTC. Encoded protein: CASSKLGSGGEETQYF.

V usage is TRBV13 and J usage is TRBJ2-7; TRBD1 agrees at 8 bases. CDR3 length: 13 amino acids. Per the germline V gene, CDR1 is PRHDT and CDR2 is FYEKMQ (reference sequence). The junction had 5 bases not matched to a gene; V was cut back by 4 bases and J by 6 bases. The DNA for the CDR3 is TGTGCCAGCAGCTCCCATACAGGGGGCGAGCAGTACTTC. It yields the protein CASSSHTGGEQYF.

The rearrangement links TRBV27 to TRBJ2-2; D gene uncertain. The CDR3 runs 11 residues. V lost 6 bases to trimming and J lost 7 bases, with 6 bases between them. Germline V gene data show CDR1 as MNHEY and CDR2 as SMNVEV (reference sequence). CDR3 in DNA: TGTGCCAGCAGACTACACGGGGAGCTGTTTTTT. The encoded protein is CASRLHGELFF.

This clone appeared once. V usage is TRBV5-4 and J usage is TRBJ2-2; 7 bases are shared with TRBD1. Looked up from germline, CDR1 is SGHNT and CDR2 is YYREEE (reference sequence). The V gene end was trimmed by 3 bases and the J gene end by 5 bases; junction bases not matched to a gene: 13. The CDR3 runs 17 residues. Written as DNA, the CDR3 is TGTGCCAGCAGCTCCCGGGACAGTGCCTTTCTTACCGGGGAGCTGTTTTTT. It encodes CASSSRDSAFLTGELFF. Drawing the rest from reference TRBV5-4 and TRBJ2-2, the complete variable domain is ETGVTQSPTHLIKTRGQQVTLRCSSQSGHNTVSWYQQALGQGPQFIFQYYREEENGRGNFPPRFSGLQFPNYSSELNVNALELDDSALYLCASSSRDSAFLTGELFFGEGSRLTVL.

Here the CDR3 DNA reads TGTGCCAGTAGTCCGGACAGTGTCTCTGGAAACACCATATATTTT. It translates to CASSPDSVSGNTIYF. The chain couples TRBV19 to TRBJ1-3; possible D gene TRBD1, 6 bases. CDR3 size: 15 residues. CDR1 and CDR2 (germline): LNHDA, SQIVND (reference sequence). The V end lost 5 bases, the J end lost 0 bases, and 11 bases lay between the germline ends.

The rearrangement joins TRBV5-4 to TRBJ2-1; tentative D call: TRBD1 (5 bases). Germline assignment: CDR1 SGHNT and CDR2 YYREEE (reference sequence). The V end was cut by 7 bases, the J end by 9 bases, with 32 bases between. This CDR3 region has 18 residues. CDR3 nucleotides: TGTGCCAGCCCCTCCCCACTTTTGGGGCCCCACCTTAGGAGTGAGCAGTTCTTC. Translation: CASPSPLLGPHLRSEQFF.

The V gene is TRBV3-1 (or the pseudogene TRBV3-2), the J gene TRBJ1-3; tentative D call: TRBD1 (6 bases). CDR3 length: 15 residues. CDR1 and CDR2 (germline): LGHDT, YNNKEL (reference sequence). V lost 1 base and J lost 4, with 11 bases in between. As DNA, the CDR3 is TGTGCCAGCAGCCAAGCCGGGACAATCGGAAACACCATATATTTT. It yields the protein CASSQAGTIGNTIYF.

This clone occurred a few times. The chain recombines TRBV7-2 with TRBJ1-6, with TRBD1 identical over 9 bases. CDR3 length: 15 amino acids. Unmatched junction bases numbered 11, after V lost 8 bases and J lost 9 bases. CDR1 SGHTA and CDR2 FQGNSA come from the germline V gene. DNA for the CDR3: TGTGCCAGCCTCGACGGGACAGGGTTTAGTTCACCCCTCCACTTT. Protein product: CASLDGTGFSSPLHF.

The V call is TRBV10-3, the J call TRBJ1-2; 7 nucleotides line up with TRBD1. CDR1 and CDR2 from the germline V gene are ENHRY and SYGVKD. Germline trimming cut 2 bases from V and 7 bases from J; bases unmatched to any gene: 7. The CDR3 totals 14 residues. Here the CDR3 DNA reads TGTGCCATCAGTGAGGGCGACAGGGTGATTGGCTACACCTTC. It codes for CAISEGDRVIGYTF.

V gene TRBV6-5 combines with J gene TRBJ1-3; no reliable D call. V lost 2 bases to trimming and J lost 0 bases, with 8 bases between them. In germline, CDR1 is MNHEY, CDR2 SVGAGI. There are 15 residues in the CDR3. The CDR3 protein is CASSYGTSSGNTIYF. The DNA of the CDR3 is TGTGCCAGCAGTTACGGCACTAGCTCTGGAAACACCATATATTTT.

This chain uses TRBV4-1 with TRBJ2-3; weak D call: TRBD2 (6 bases). The CDR3 length is 16 residues. Germline CDR1 and CDR2: MGHRA and YSYEKL. V was pared by 0 bases and J by 6 bases, with 16 bases between. The CDR3, as DNA: TGCGCCAGCAGCCAAGAGCGGCTAGCGCTTGGCGATACGCAGTATTTT. Translating gives CASSQERLALGDTQYF.